This TCR beta chain was profiled in a study of blood T cell repertoires in COVID-19. The wider study: From the United States, Italy and Spain came samples of acute and convalescent COVID-19. PBMCs, B-cell-depleted T cells, or T cells provided the cDNA or gDNA that made up the material.

Germline V gene lookup returns CDR1 SGHVS and CDR2 FQNEAQ. The CDR3 spans 16 residues. V was pared by 1 base and J by 5 bases, with 15 bases between. In the source study's methods: By means of reference gene primer amplification, nucleated cell counts were estimated. TCRdb keeps only in-frame clones here, not all; method: immunoSEQ multiplex PCR. The DNA gave D and trimming, while V, J and clone size come from that table. Of 70,000 to 90,000 clones in the sample, 85% are singletons; the top ten hold approximately 3.9%. Source material: peripheral blood. The TCR comes from a man aged 60 to 69 with acute or convalescent COVID-19. The rearrangement links TRBV7-8 to TRBJ1-5; tentatively, D is TRBD1 (5 bases). The CDR3 loop is CASSLGPSTVHQPQHF. CDR3 nucleotide sequence: TGTGCCAGCAGCTTAGGCCCGTCGACAGTCCATCAGCCCCAGCATTTT.